This T cell receptor beta chain was captured by sequencing in a study of blood T cell repertoires in COVID-19. At the level of the study: Collection of acute and convalescent COVID-19 samples took place in the United States, Italy and Spain. T cells, B-cell-depleted T cells, or PBMCs supplied cDNA or gDNA.

V dropped 4 bases and J dropped 5 bases, with 18 bases sitting between them. Germline V gene sequence: CDR1 GTSNPN, CDR2 SVGIG (reference sequence). This CDR3 has 15 residues. Produced via immunoSEQ multiplex PCR; TCRdb's table is partial and in-frame only. Of around 340,000 clones listed, around 88% are singletons. The source of this sequence is a man between 25 and 39 years old with active or convalescent COVID-19. This chain links TRBV30 with TRBJ2-1; D is unclear. Sequences were obtained from peripheral blood. CDR3 loop: CAWIPSPFRHNEQFF. DNA for the CDR3: TGTGCCTGGATCCCGTCTCCCTTCAGGCACAATGAGCAGTTCTTC.